One sample yielded the 5 T cell receptor beta chains listed below, sequenced in a study of neurological immune-mediated disorders. MiXCR, applied by TCRdb to the 5' RACE reads, yields one record per CDR3 protein. The table shows tens of thousands of distinct CDR3 sequences, with 9% to 12% occurring only once. Sample: PBMCs. All receptors derive from a man in his sixties or seventies with HTLV-1-associated myelopathy (HAM/TSP).

The table lists this clonotype with many counts. J is TRBJ2-5 and V is TRBV28; D possibly corresponds to TRBD2 (6 bases). The CDR3 has 15 residues. Germline loops: CDR1 MDHEN, CDR2 SYDVKM. The V end lost 4 bases, the J end lost 4 bases, and 16 bases lay between the germline ends. The CDR3 sequence is CASSWRGRVGETQYF. CDR3 DNA: TGTGCCAGCAGTTGGAGGGGCCGTGTAGGAGAGACCCAGTACTTC.

The chain is built from TRBV12-3 or TRBV12-4 and TRBJ2-2; 8 bases align to TRBD1. The CDR3 covers 16 residues. The V gene end was trimmed by 6 bases and the J gene end by 1 base; junction bases not matched to a gene: 7. The CDR3 region has the DNA TGTGCCAGCAGGGGGACAGGCCGCGAGAACACCGGGGAGCTGTTTTTT. Protein sequence: CASRGTGRENTGELFF.

The chain carries TRBV20-1 and TRBJ1-2; D call uncertain. V lost 1 base and J lost 0, with 15 bases in between. From germline, CDR1 is DFQATT and CDR2 SNEGSKA (reference sequence). The CDR3 totals 16 residues. In DNA form, the CDR3 reads TGCAGTGCTAGAGGAGGTGCATGGGGAGCTAACTATGGCTACACCTTC. This gives the protein CSARGGAWGANYGYTF.

Many counts were recorded for this clonotype. In nucleotides, the CDR3 is TGTGCCAGCCTTACGATCGGAGAGAACACCGGGGAGCTGTTTTTT. This codes for CASLTIGENTGELFF. This chain connects TRBV18 to TRBJ2-2, with no clear D. Germline assignment: CDR1 KGHSH and CDR2 LQKENI. The CDR3 has 15 residues. Trimming shortened V by 8 bases and J by 1 base, and 14 bases separated the two germline ends.

This clonotype occurred many times. The chain recombines TRBV7-9 with TRBJ2-3, with 8 bases identical to TRBD2. Germline V gene lookup returns CDR1 SEHNR and CDR2 FQNEAQ (reference sequence). The CDR3 runs 17 residues. The trim removed 5 bases at V and 6 bases at J, leaving 16 bases unmatched. The CDR3 coding sequence is TGTGCCAGCAGCCCAAGGGTGGCGAGCGGGAGAGAGGATACGCAGTATTTT. Translating it yields CASSPRVASGREDTQYF.